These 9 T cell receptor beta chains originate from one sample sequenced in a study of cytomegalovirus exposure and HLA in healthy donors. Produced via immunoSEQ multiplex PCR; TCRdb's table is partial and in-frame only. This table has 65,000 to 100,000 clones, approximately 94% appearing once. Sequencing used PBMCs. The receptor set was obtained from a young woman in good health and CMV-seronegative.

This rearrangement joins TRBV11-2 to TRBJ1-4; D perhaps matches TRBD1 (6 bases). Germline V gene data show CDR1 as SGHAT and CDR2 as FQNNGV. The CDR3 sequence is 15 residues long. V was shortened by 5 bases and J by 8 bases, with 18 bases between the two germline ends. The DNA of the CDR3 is TGTGCCAGCAGCCTTGCGGGGGGCGCCGGGGAAAAACTGTTTTTT. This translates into CASSLAGGAGEKLFF.

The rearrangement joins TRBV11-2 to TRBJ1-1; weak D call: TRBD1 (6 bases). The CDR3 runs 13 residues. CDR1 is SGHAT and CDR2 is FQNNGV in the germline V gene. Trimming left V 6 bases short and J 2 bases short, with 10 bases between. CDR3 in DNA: TGTGCCAGCAGGGGGGGGGCCAACACTGAAGCTTTCTTT. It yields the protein CASRGGANTEAFF.

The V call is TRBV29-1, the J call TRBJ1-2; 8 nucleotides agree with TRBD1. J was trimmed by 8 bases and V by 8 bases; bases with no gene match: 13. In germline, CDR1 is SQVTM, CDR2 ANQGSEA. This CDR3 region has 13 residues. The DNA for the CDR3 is TGCAGCCTGCGCCGGGACAGGTCGGGCGGCTACACCTTC. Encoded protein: CSLRRDRSGGYTF.

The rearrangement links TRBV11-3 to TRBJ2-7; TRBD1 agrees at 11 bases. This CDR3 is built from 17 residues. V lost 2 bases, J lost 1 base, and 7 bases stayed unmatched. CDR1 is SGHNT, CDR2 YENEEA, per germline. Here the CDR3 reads CASSLRPDRGLSYEQYF. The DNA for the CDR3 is TGTGCCAGCAGCTTACGCCCGGACAGGGGGCTATCCTACGAGCAGTACTTC.

The CDR3 sequence is CASSAGQGQQTQYF. The CDR3 nucleotides read TGTGCCAGCAGCGCCGGACAGGGTCAGCAGACCCAGTACTTC. This sequence joins TRBV9 and TRBJ2-5; 8 bases are a match to TRBD1. V lost 3 bases, J lost 6 bases, and 7 bases stayed unmatched. Germline V lookup: CDR1 SGDLS, CDR2 YYNGEE. The CDR3 contains 14 residues.

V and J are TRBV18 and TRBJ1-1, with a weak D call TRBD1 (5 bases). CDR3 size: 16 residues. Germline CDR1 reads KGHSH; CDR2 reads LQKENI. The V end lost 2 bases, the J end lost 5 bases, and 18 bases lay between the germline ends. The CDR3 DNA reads TGTGCCAGCTCACCAAGTTTTTCGGGGGTTGGGACTGAAGCTTTCTTT. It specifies CASSPSFSGVGTEAFF.

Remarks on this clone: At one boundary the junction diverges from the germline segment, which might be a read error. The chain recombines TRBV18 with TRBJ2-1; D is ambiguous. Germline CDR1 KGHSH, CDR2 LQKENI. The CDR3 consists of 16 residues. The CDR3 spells CASSSPSRPFYNEQFF. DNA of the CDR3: TGTGCCAGCTCATCACCGTCTAGGCCTTTCTACAATGAGCAGTTCTTC. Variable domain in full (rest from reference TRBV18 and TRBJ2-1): NAGVMQNPRHLVRRRGQEARLRCSPMKGHSHVYWYRQLPEEGLKFMVYLQKENIIDESGMPKERFSAEFPKEGPSILRIQQVVRGDSAAYFCASSSPSRPFYNEQFFGPGTRLTVL.

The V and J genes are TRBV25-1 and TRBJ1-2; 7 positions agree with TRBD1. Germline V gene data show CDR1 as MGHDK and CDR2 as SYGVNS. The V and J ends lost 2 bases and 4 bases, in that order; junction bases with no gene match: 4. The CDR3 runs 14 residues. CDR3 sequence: CASSEQGGIYGYTF. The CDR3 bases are TGTGCCAGCAGTGAACAGGGGGGAATCTATGGCTACACCTTC.

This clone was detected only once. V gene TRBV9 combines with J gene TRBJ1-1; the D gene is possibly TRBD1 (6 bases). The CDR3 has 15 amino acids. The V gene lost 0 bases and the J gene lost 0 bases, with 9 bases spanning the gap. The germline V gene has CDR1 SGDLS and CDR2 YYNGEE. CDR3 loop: CASSVAGELNTEAFF. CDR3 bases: TGTGCCAGCAGCGTAGCAGGGGAGTTGAACACTGAAGCTTTCTTT. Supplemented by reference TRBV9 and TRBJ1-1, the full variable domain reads DSGVTQTPKHLITATGQRVTLRCSPRSGDLSVYWYQQSLDQGLQFLIQYYNGEERAKGNILERFSAQQFPDLHSELNLSSLELGDSALYFCASSVAGELNTEAFFGQGTRLTVV.